The TCR beta chain described here comes from a study of blood T cell repertoires in COVID-19. The authors' processing: Using reference gene primer amplification, nucleated cell counts were estimated. TCRdb's table, derived via immunoSEQ multiplex PCR, lists solely in-frame clones and lacks some. From that table come the V and J calls and clone size; the DNA was used to work out D and trimming. The table includes 150,000 to 200,000 clones, around 90% detected once. Germline CDR1 reads MGHRA; CDR2 reads YSYEKL. The V and J ends lost 0 bases and 1 base respectively, with 12 bases between them. The CDR3 has 16 amino acids.

The specimen was PBMCs or T cells enriched from blood (not recorded which). V usage is TRBV4-1 and J usage is TRBJ1-1, with unresolved D. This clonotype originated in a woman aged 25 to 39 who had recovered from COVID-19. This CDR3 is CASSQEVAGPNTEAFF. CDR3 sequence (DNA): TGCGCCAGCAGCCAAGAAGTAGCGGGCCCGAACACTGAAGCTTTCTTT.